Sequencing of this T cell receptor beta chain was carried out in a study of regulatory T cells in long-lasting Graves disease. Time point given: persistent/refractory GD, antithyroid drugs over 5 years with positive TRAb. Construction of the TCR library relied on RNA isolated from PBMCs. The TCR beta library used iRepertoire HTBI primers with Arm-PCR amplification of CDR3. From the multiplex PCR reads, TCRdb called clonotypes with MiXCR, one entry per CDR3 protein. The sample lists some 450,000 distinct CDR3 sequences, around 20% occurring once. This CDR3 has 13 residues. Trimming shortened V by 2 bases and J by 7 bases, and 11 bases separated the two germline ends. CDR1 and CDR2 (germline): SGHTA, FQGNSA.

Source: peripheral blood mononuclear cells (PBMCs), taken when the disease was refractory, from a patient treated with antithyroid drugs. The TCR comes from a female donor with Graves disease. This rearrangement joins TRBV7-2 to TRBJ1-2; no firm D call. The CDR3: CASSLTRDSGYTF. The CDR3, as DNA: TGTGCCAGCAGCTTAACGAGGGATAGTGGCTACACCTTC.